The clone carrying this TCR beta chain was detected only a few times. Its specificity is unknown. The data are from a study of T cell responses to AZD1222 COVID-19 vaccine. Whole-study results and caveats: After the peak T cell response, and only then, were repertoires sampled. The reported proportion of spike-specific TCRs targeting unmutated variant regions was nearly half. The donors showed a predominance of white British ancestry and of females, with possible underestimation of clonal diversity. Regions 160-218 and 743-854 dominated among vaccine-associated CD4 TCRs spanning spike.

With 0 bases removed from V and 4 bases from J, the gap between germline ends came to 5 bases. Germline CDR1 is SGHDT and CDR2 is YYEEEE. The CDR3 totals 13 residues. The repertoire was sequenced with immunoSEQ multiplex PCR; TCRdb's copy has only in-frame clones and lacks some. This table holds roughly 200,000 clones, about 92% found once. The TCR comes from an adult who received the MenACWY meningococcal vaccine as a control. The rearrangement uses TRBV5-6 and TRBJ1-5; D call uncertain. The source material was peripheral blood, sampled 28 days after the second dose of the MenACWY control vaccine. CDR3 sequence: CASSLEQNQPQHF. CDR3 nucleotide sequence: TGTGCCAGCAGCTTGGAACAGAATCAGCCCCAGCATTTT.